Following are 10 T cell receptor beta chains from one sample sequenced in a study of blood T cell repertoires in COVID-19. Some clones are missing from TCRdb's copy, which holds only in-frame ones; the method was immunoSEQ multiplex PCR. The table lists approximately 250,000 clones, around 90% of them singletons. Sample: PBMCs or T cells enriched from blood (not recorded which). These receptors were obtained from a woman in her twenties or thirties with acute COVID-19.

The CDR3 region is CASSFGGLNQPQHF. CDR3 DNA: TGTGCCAGCAGTTTTGGGGGCCTGAATCAGCCCCAGCATTTT. The chain is built from TRBV27 and TRBJ1-5; possibly TRBD1 for D (6 bases). The CDR3 loop spans 14 amino acids. Looked up from germline, CDR1 is MNHEY and CDR2 is SMNVEV (reference sequence). The germline V and J ends were trimmed by 3 bases and 4 bases, with 10 bases remaining between them.

CDR3: CASSQDVGLAAYNEQFF. DNA of the CDR3: TGTGCCAGCAGCCAAGATGTGGGACTAGCGGCCTACAATGAGCAGTTCTTC. The chain has TRBV4-2 and TRBJ2-1; TRBD2 matches at 11 bases. V trimming: 0 bases; J trimming: 2 bases; junction bases outside the gene matches: 3. CDR1 and CDR2 from the germline V gene are LGHNA and YNFKEQ. The CDR3 length is 17 residues.

This clone is a singleton in its sample. This sequence joins TRBV7-6 and TRBJ2-2, with 15 bases that match TRBD2. This CDR3 has 18 amino acids. From germline, CDR1 is SGHVS and CDR2 FNYEAQ. The junction had 6 bases not matched to a gene; V was cut back by 5 bases and J by 2 bases. The CDR3 DNA reads TGTGCCAGCAGCCCCGGACTAGCGGGAGGGATAAACACCGGGGAGCTGTTTTTT. Translation gives CASSPGLAGGINTGELFF.

The chain uses TRBV10-3 and TRBJ2-1; 9 bases agree with TRBD2. CDR1 is ENHRY, CDR2 SYGVKD, per germline. The CDR3 length is 16 residues. V gave up 2 bases and J gave up 7 bases; unmatched junction bases: 9. This chain's CDR3 is CAISEKTLAGVNEQFF. CDR3 DNA sequence: TGTGCCATCAGTGAGAAAACCTTAGCGGGGGTAAATGAGCAGTTCTTC.

The rearrangement links TRBV28 to TRBJ2-7; tentative D call: TRBD2 (5 bases). This CDR3 region has 14 residues. From germline, CDR1 is MDHEN and CDR2 SYDVKM. V lost 3 bases to trimming and J lost 0 bases, with 9 bases between them. CDR3: CASSFERSSYEQYF. DNA of the CDR3: TGTGCCAGCAGTTTCGAGCGGAGCTCCTACGAGCAGTACTTC.

The genes are TRBV28 and TRBJ2-1; D not resolved. The CDR3 is made up of 11 amino acids. The V gene's germline CDR1 is MDHEN and CDR2 SYDVKM. V was clipped by 6 bases and J by 5 bases, with 5 bases between them. The CDR3 DNA is TGTGCCAGCAGATCAAACAATGAGCAGTTCTTC. The encoded protein is CASRSNNEQFF.

The chain recombines TRBV10-3 with TRBJ1-2; 9 bases line up with TRBD1. J lost 8 bases, V lost 0 bases, and 10 bases had no gene match. This CDR3 region has 16 residues. Germline CDR1 ENHRY, CDR2 SYGVKD. CDR3 region: CAISESREQGARGYTF. The CDR3 nucleotides read TGTGCCATCAGTGAGTCGAGGGAACAGGGGGCAAGGGGCTACACCTTC.

This sequence joins TRBV7-2 and TRBJ2-1; 16 nucleotides agree with TRBD2. This CDR3 spans 19 amino acids. V gave up 6 bases and J gave up 3 bases; unmatched junction bases: 11. Germline CDR1 and CDR2: SGHTA and FQGNSA. The CDR3 sequence is CASSRLPGLAGGVYNEQFF. The CDR3 DNA reads TGTGCCAGCAGTAGACTACCGGGACTAGCGGGAGGGGTCTACAATGAGCAGTTCTTC.

The chain carries TRBV14 and TRBJ2-3; D remains unclear. CDR1 and CDR2 (germline): SGHDN, FVKESK. V was shortened by 3 bases and J by 4 bases, with 14 bases between the two germline ends. The CDR3 loop spans 15 amino acids. CDR3: CASSQISRSPDTQYF. The CDR3 DNA reads TGTGCCAGCAGCCAGATATCTAGGAGTCCAGATACGCAGTATTTT. The full variable domain, with the rest looked up from reference TRBV14 and TRBJ2-3, is EAGVTQFPSHSVIEKGQTVTLRCDPISGHDNLYWYRRVMGKEIKFLLHFVKESKQDESGMPNNRFLAERTGGTYSTLKVQPAELEDSGVYFCASSQISRSPDTQYFGPGTRLTVL.

The chain couples TRBV5-1 to TRBJ2-3, with 8 bases identical to TRBD1. From germline, CDR1 is SGHRS and CDR2 YFSETQ. J lost 5 bases, V lost 4 bases, and 9 bases had no gene match. The CDR3 has 15 amino acids. The CDR3 sequence is CASSQESGGIDTQYF. The CDR3 DNA sequence: TGCGCCAGCAGCCAAGAATCAGGGGGCATAGATACGCAGTATTTT.